This TCR beta chain came from a study of cytomegalovirus exposure and HLA in healthy donors. Whole-study context: The 90 to 150 validation repertoires were produced on the same platform as the roughly 670 repertoires of the first cohort. This was reported in a later analysis.

Sequencing used immunoSEQ multiplex PCR; TCRdb keeps in-frame clones, though not all of them. The sample lists 120,000 to 150,000 clones, 84% occurring once. CDR3 size: 12 residues. Trimming shortened V by 1 base and J by 4 bases, and 6 bases separated the two germline ends. Germline V CDR1 and CDR2: SGHDT, YYEEEE. This chain joins TRBV5-6 and TRBJ2-7; D may be TRBD2 (5 bases). The material sequenced was PBMCs. This receptor was obtained from a young woman in good health and CMV-seronegative. The CDR3 loop is CASSLSGYEQYF. The CDR3 DNA reads as TGTGCCAGCAGCTTGTCGGGGTACGAGCAGTACTTC.